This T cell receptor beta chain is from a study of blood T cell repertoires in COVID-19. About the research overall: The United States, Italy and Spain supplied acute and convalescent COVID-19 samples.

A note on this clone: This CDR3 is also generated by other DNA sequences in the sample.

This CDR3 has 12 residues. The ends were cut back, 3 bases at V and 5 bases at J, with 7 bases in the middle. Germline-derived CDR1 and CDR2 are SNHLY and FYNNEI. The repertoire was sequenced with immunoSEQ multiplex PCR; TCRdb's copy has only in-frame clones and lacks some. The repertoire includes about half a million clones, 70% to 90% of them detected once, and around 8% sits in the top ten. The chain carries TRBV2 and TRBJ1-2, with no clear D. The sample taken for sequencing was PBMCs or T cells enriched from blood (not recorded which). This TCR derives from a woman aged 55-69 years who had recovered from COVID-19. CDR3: CASSESGYGYTF. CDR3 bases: TGTGCCAGCAGTGAGTCGGGATATGGCTACACCTTC. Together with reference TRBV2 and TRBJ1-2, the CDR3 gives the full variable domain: EPEVTQTPSHQVTQMGQEVILRCVPISNHLYFYWYRQILGQKVEFLVSFYNNEISEKSEIFDDQFSVERPDGSNFTLKIRSTKLEDSAMYFCASSESGYGYTFGSGTRLTVV.